This T cell receptor (beta chain) was documented in a study of blood T cell repertoires in COVID-19. Overall study: Acute and convalescent COVID-19 samples came from the United States, Italy and Spain. T cells, B-cell-depleted T cells, or PBMCs provided the cDNA or gDNA that served as material.

Authors' data handling: Cell counts per sample came from amplifying reference gene primers. The protocol was immunoSEQ multiplex PCR, while the TCRdb copy is restricted to in-frame clones and leaves out a portion. Clone size and the V and J calls come from that table; the DNA yielded D and trimming. This table holds about 98,000 clones, 70% to 80% found once. This clone was seen a few times. This CDR3 has 16 amino acids. The germline V gene has CDR1 SGHRS and CDR2 YFSETQ. V was shortened by 0 bases and J by 3 bases, with 10 bases between the two germline ends. This sequence originates from a man between 65 and 85 years old with acute or convalescent COVID-19. The V and J genes are TRBV5-1 and TRBJ1-6; weak D call: TRBD1 (6 bases). The sample comprised peripheral blood. The CDR3 DNA sequence: TGCGCCAGCAGCTTGGTAGGGGGTCGCTATAATTCACCCCTCCACTTT. Its protein product is CASSLVGGRYNSPLHF.